This T cell receptor (beta chain) was found in a study of T cells in Graves' hyperthyroidism and ophthalmopathy. The wider study: Peripheral blood samples were taken at initial diagnosis, prior to any treatment. General observations from the study: The model forecast ophthalmopathy, anticipating it by a median approximately 7 months before onset.

There were TCR beta CDR3 regions amplified from RNA transcripts. HTBI primers drove first-round RT-PCR of the TCR CDR3. TCRdb reanalysed the multiplex PCR reads using MiXCR and keeps one entry per CDR3 protein. The sample shows over 150,000 distinct CDR3 sequences, approximately 16% of them seen only once. Fresh peripheral blood, roughly 10 ml, was the source of the PBMCs. On this clonotype itself: The antigen is not known.

Germline V gene data show CDR1 as MNHNS and CDR2 as SASEGT. V gave up 3 bases and J gave up 4 bases, with 15 bases separating them. This CDR3 is built from 15 residues. The TCR comes from a woman between 45 and 65 years old with Graves' hyperthyroidism. The chain is built from TRBV6-1 and TRBJ1-2; TRBD1 is a possible D gene (5 bases). Material for sequencing was blood. The DNA for the CDR3 is TGTGCCAGCAGTGAGTTGAGAGGGACCGGCTATGGCTACACCTTC. Translation: CASSELRGTGYGYTF.